These T cell receptor beta chains were read from a single sample in a study of cytomegalovirus exposure and HLA in healthy donors. The data were produced by immunoSEQ multiplex PCR, yet TCRdb's version contains in-frame clones alone and is incomplete. The table lists more than 90,000 clones, about 82% of them singletons. Sequencing input: PBMCs. The receptors originated from a man younger than 30 in good health and CMV-seronegative. The CDR3 runs from the conserved cysteine through the conserved F or W. D genes are given only for firm matches. Clone size appears in some rows only: once, few, many, or a class for an expanded clone.

clone size | J gene | V gene | D gene | CDR3 DNA | CDR3 protein
NA | TRBJ2-5 | TRBV18 | NA | TGTGCCAGCTCACCTTTACAAGAGACCCAGTACTTC | CASSPLQETQYF
NA | TRBJ2-3 | TRBV2 | TRBD2 | TGTGCCAGCAGGGGAAGCGGGGCCCTCACAGATACGCAGTATTTT | CASRGSGALTDTQYF
once | TRBJ1-3 | TRBV7-9 | NA | TGTGCCAGCGACGGGGGGGCGGACACCATATATTTT | CASDGGADTIYF
NA | TRBJ1-3 | TRBV7-8 | NA | TGTGCCAGCAGAGAGCCTGGAAACACCATATATTTT | CASREPGNTIYF
NA | TRBJ2-7 | TRBV7-8 | NA | TGTGCCAGCAGCTTTCTGGACAGTTTCTCCTACGAGCAGTACTTC | CASSFLDSFSYEQYF
NA | TRBJ2-5 | TRBV29-1 | TRBD2 | TGCAGCGTTGGCACTAGCGGCCAAGAGACCCAGTACTTC | CSVGTSGQETQYF
NA | TRBJ1-3 | TRBV7-9 | NA | TGTGCCAGCAGCGGCACAGGTCCAGGAAACACCATATATTTT | CASSGTGPGNTIYF
NA | TRBJ1-6 | TRBV27 | TRBD1 | TGTGCCAGCAGTTGGGACAGCATTTCACCCCTCCACTTT | CASSWDSISPLHF
NA | TRBJ1-2 | TRBV29-1 | TRBD1 | TGCAGCGTTGAAGATTCGTACAGGGGATTAGGCTACACCTTC | CSVEDSYRGLGYTF
NA | TRBJ1-6 | TRBV5-1 | NA | TGCGCCAGCAGTGCGTGGGGGGAGGAATCACCCCTCCACTTT | CASSAWGEESPLHF
NA | TRBJ2-6 | TRBV19 | NA | TGTGCCAGTAGTATATTTAGCGGCTCTGGGGCCAACGTCCTGACTTTC | CASSIFSGSGANVLTF
NA | TRBJ2-6 | TRBV5-4 | NA | TGTGCCAGCAGCTTGTCCAGCTCTGGGGCCAACGTCCTGACTTTC | CASSLSSSGANVLTF
NA | TRBJ2-7 | TRBV27 | NA | TGTGCCAGCAGTCTCACACCCACCGCGGTGGCCTACGAGCAGTACTTC | CASSLTPTAVAYEQYF
NA | TRBJ2-1 | TRBV5-5 | NA | TGTGCCAGCAGCTTGGCCGCTAACTCCTACAATGAGCAGTTCTTC | CASSLAANSYNEQFF
NA | TRBJ1-1 | TRBV28 | TRBD1 | TGTGCCAGCAGTGAGACAGGGGGCTACACTGAAGCTTTCTTT | CASSETGGYTEAFF
NA | TRBJ2-7 | TRBV2 | NA | TGTGCCAGCAGTGAAAGGACGTGGGGGGGCAAAACCTACGAGCAGTACTTC | CASSERTWGGKTYEQYF
NA | TRBJ1-1 | TRBV9 | NA | TGTGCCAGCAGCGTAGAACTGTACACTGAAGCTTTCTTT | CASSVELYTEAFF
NA | TRBJ1-2 | TRBV2 | TRBD1 | TGTGCCAGCAGAGACGACAGGGCAGGCAACTATGGCTACACCTTC | CASRDDRAGNYGYTF
NA | TRBJ1-2 | TRBV10-3 | TRBD1 | TGTGCCATCAGTGAGCCGGGACAGGGAGCTAACTATGGCTACACCTTC | CAISEPGQGANYGYTF
NA | TRBJ2-3 | TRBV5-4 | TRBD2 | TGTGCCAGCAGCTCCGGGACTAGCGGGAGGGTTGCCAGTACGCAGTATTTT | CASSSGTSGRVASTQYF